Listed below are T cell receptor beta chains from one sample, sequenced in a study of blood T cell repertoires in COVID-19. TCRdb's table, derived via immunoSEQ multiplex PCR, lists solely in-frame clones and lacks some. The table has under 95,000 clones, about 88% seen once. The specimen was peripheral blood. The receptors derive from a human donor in a cohort sampled during active COVID-19. The CDR3 runs from the conserved cysteine through the conserved F or W. The order of the fields is J gene, V gene, clone size, D gene, CDR3 protein, CDR3 DNA. D genes are given only for firm matches. The size field is filled for only some rows; it gives once, few, many or a size class.

J: TRBJ2-1
V: TRBV6-1
size: .
D: TRBD1
CDR3: CASSGRPGQGADEQFF
DNA: TGTGCCAGCAGTGGGAGGCCGGGACAGGGGGCAGATGAGCAGTTCTTC

J: TRBJ2-3
V: TRBV5-1
size: .
D: TRBD2
CDR3: CASSRTSGGYTDTQYF
DNA: TGCGCCAGCAGCCGGACTAGCGGGGGATACACAGATACGCAGTATTTT

J: TRBJ2-1
V: TRBV11-3
size: .
D: .
CDR3: CAPQKCNEQFF
DNA: TGTGCCCCGCAGAAGTGCAATGAGCAGTTCTTC

J: TRBJ2-1
V: TRBV9
size: .
D: TRBD2
CDR3: CASSLLAGGNNEQFF
DNA: TGTGCCAGCAGCTTACTAGCGGGGGGAAACAATGAGCAGTTCTTC

J: TRBJ2-1
V: TRBV5-4
size: .
D: .
CDR3: CASSQQGNEQFF
DNA: TGTGCCAGCAGCCAACAGGGTAATGAGCAGTTCTTC

J: TRBJ1-3
V: TRBV27
size: .
D: .
CDR3: CASSSDRGNTIYF
DNA: TGTGCCAGCAGTTCAGACAGGGGAAACACCATATATTTT

J: TRBJ2-5
V: TRBV4-3
size: .
D: TRBD1
CDR3: CASSRGTGQYQETQYF
DNA: TGCGCCAGCAGCCGCGGGACAGGGCAGTACCAAGAGACCCAGTACTTC

J: TRBJ1-1
V: TRBV4-3
size: .
D: .
CDR3: CASSVGTEAFF
DNA: TGCGCCAGCAGTGTCGGCACTGAAGCTTTCTTT

J: TRBJ2-6
V: TRBV28
size: .
D: TRBD2
CDR3: CASSNRLAGISGANVLTF
DNA: TGTGCCAGCAGTAACCGACTAGCGGGAATCTCTGGGGCCAACGTCCTGACTTTC

J: TRBJ1-5
V: TRBV28
size: few
D: .
CDR3: CASSLGQSNQPQHF
DNA: TGTGCCAGCAGTCTCGGACAGTCCAATCAGCCCCAGCATTTT

J: TRBJ2-1
V: TRBV19
size: .
D: .
CDR3: CASSTSGGSYNEQFF
DNA: TGTGCCAGTAGTACTTCAGGAGGCTCCTACAATGAGCAGTTCTTC

J: TRBJ1-6
V: TRBV9
size: .
D: TRBD1
CDR3: CASSGIGTDNSPLHF
DNA: TGTGCCAGCAGCGGGATCGGGACAGATAATTCACCCCTCCACTTT

J: TRBJ1-5
V: TRBV27
size: once
D: .
CDR3: CASSLQWGVNQPQHF
DNA: TGTGCCAGCAGTTTACAATGGGGGGTCAATCAGCCCCAGCATTTT

J: TRBJ2-5
V: TRBV18
size: .
D: .
CDR3: CASSLGTGETQYF
DNA: TGTGCCAGCTCACTCGGGACTGGCGAGACCCAGTACTTC

J: TRBJ1-3
V: TRBV4-3
size: .
D: .
CDR3: CASSQLIGNTIYF
DNA: TGCGCCAGCAGCCAGTTAATTGGAAACACCATATATTTT

J: TRBJ2-1
V: TRBV7-8
size: .
D: TRBD2
CDR3: CASSLARPSGEIDEQFF
DNA: TGTGCCAGCAGCTTAGCCCGTCCCAGCGGGGAAATTGATGAGCAGTTCTTC

J: TRBJ2-2
V: TRBV7-9
size: once
D: TRBD1
CDR3: CASSLAHQGADTGELFF
DNA: TGTGCCAGCAGCTTAGCGCATCAGGGGGCGGACACCGGGGAGCTGTTTTTT

J: TRBJ2-1
V: TRBV27
size: once
D: TRBD1
CDR3: CASSFAGQGPFRQFF
DNA: TGTGCCAGCAGTTTCGCGGGACAGGGACCCTTCCGCCAGTTCTTC

J: TRBJ2-5
V: TRBV5-4
size: .
D: TRBD1
CDR3: CASSPDRYQETQYF
DNA: TGTGCCAGCAGCCCGGACAGGTACCAAGAGACCCAGTACTTC

J: TRBJ2-3
V: TRBV5-8
size: .
D: .
CDR3: CASSKRTPVTTDTQYF
DNA: TGTGCCAGCAGCAAGAGGACTCCCGTAACCACAGATACGCAGTATTTT

J: TRBJ2-7
V: TRBV7-2
size: .
D: .
CDR3: CASSSRGLDYEQYF
DNA: TGTGCCAGCAGCTCCCGGGGTCTTGACTACGAGCAGTACTTC

J: TRBJ1-5
V: TRBV7-2
size: few
D: .
CDR3: CASSPPRGEGHQPQHF
DNA: TGTGCCAGCAGCCCACCGCGGGGGGAGGGGCATCAGCCCCAGCATTTT

J: TRBJ2-7
V: TRBV4-1
size: .
D: TRBD1
CDR3: CASSPPGTGVGEQYF
DNA: TGCGCCAGCAGCCCCCCGGGGACAGGGGTGGGCGAGCAGTACTTC

J: TRBJ1-1
V: TRBV28
size: once
D: .
CDR3: CASTTGTEAFF
DNA: TGTGCCAGCACCACCGGTACTGAAGCTTTCTTT

J: TRBJ1-3
V: TRBV19
size: .
D: TRBD1
CDR3: CASTSGTGGRTIYF
DNA: TGTGCCAGTACCTCCGGGACAGGGGGACGCACCATATATTTT

J: TRBJ1-5
V: TRBV24-1
size: .
D: TRBD1
CDR3: CATSDPRQGNNQPQHF
DNA: TGTGCCACCAGTGACCCGCGACAGGGGAACAATCAGCCCCAGCATTTT

J: TRBJ2-7
V: TRBV3-1/TRBV3-2
size: .
D: .
CDR3: CASSGRRYEQYF
DNA: TGTGCCAGCAGTGGTAGGAGATACGAGCAGTACTTC

J: TRBJ1-5
V: TRBV6-5
size: .
D: TRBD1
CDR3: CASSSTGDQPQHF
DNA: TGTGCCAGCAGTTCGACAGGGGATCAGCCCCAGCATTTT

J: TRBJ2-4
V: TRBV19
size: .
D: TRBD2
CDR3: CASSTLGAGGLAKNIQYF
DNA: TGTGCCAGTAGTACTCTCGGGGCGGGAGGCCTGGCCAAAAACATTCAGTACTTC

J: TRBJ2-2
V: TRBV19
size: .
D: TRBD1
CDR3: CATTGEGNTGELFF
DNA: TGTGCCACTACAGGGGAAGGGAACACCGGGGAGCTGTTTTTT

J: TRBJ1-2
V: TRBV6-5
size: .
D: TRBD1
CDR3: CASRQTGGDYGYTF
DNA: TGTGCCAGCAGACAGACAGGGGGGGACTATGGCTACACCTTC

J: TRBJ2-7
V: TRBV15
size: .
D: TRBD2
CDR3: CATSKTSGRAAGSSYEQYF
DNA: TGTGCCACCAGCAAAACTAGCGGGAGGGCCGCTGGTAGCTCCTACGAGCAGTACTTC

J: TRBJ2-7
V: TRBV7-9
size: .
D: TRBD2
CDR3: CASRGTSGSYEQYF
DNA: TGTGCCAGCAGGGGGACTAGCGGGTCCTACGAGCAGTACTTC

J: TRBJ2-3
V: TRBV29-1
size: .
D: TRBD2
CDR3: CSVEVSGGSIRPTDTQYF
DNA: TGCAGCGTTGAGGTTAGCGGGGGGTCTATCCGCCCCACAGATACGCAGTATTTT

J: TRBJ2-7
V: TRBV27
size: .
D: .
CDR3: CASSTGLVYEQYF
DNA: TGTGCCAGCAGTACGGGACTCGTCTACGAGCAGTACTTC

J: TRBJ2-2
V: TRBV11-3
size: few
D: TRBD1
CDR3: CASSPEGAAGELFF
DNA: TGTGCCAGCAGCCCAGAGGGGGCAGCCGGGGAGCTGTTTTTT

J: TRBJ2-1
V: TRBV7-3
size: .
D: .
CDR3: CASSLSGASSYNEQFF
DNA: TGTGCCAGCAGCTTATCAGGGGCTAGCTCCTACAATGAGCAGTTCTTC

J: TRBJ2-7
V: TRBV27
size: few
D: TRBD2
CDR3: CASSFYGSGGVGTYEQYF
DNA: TGTGCCAGCAGTTTCTATGGGTCGGGAGGGGTCGGAACCTACGAGCAGTACTTC

J: TRBJ2-2
V: TRBV4-2
size: once
D: TRBD2
CDR3: CASSQELSGGAMPGELFF
DNA: TGTGCCAGCAGCCAGGAACTTAGCGGGGGGGCCATGCCCGGGGAGCTGTTTTTT

J: TRBJ1-4
V: TRBV14
size: .
D: .
CDR3: CASSQEVGINEKLFF
DNA: TGTGCCAGCAGCCAAGAAGTCGGGATTAATGAAAAACTGTTTTTT

J: TRBJ2-1
V: TRBV12-3/TRBV12-4
size: .
D: .
CDR3: CASSFLLDNEQFF
DNA: TGTGCCAGCAGTTTTCTACTAGACAATGAGCAGTTCTTC

J: TRBJ2-5
V: TRBV7-3
size: .
D: TRBD1
CDR3: CASSPGGEETQYF
DNA: TGTGCCAGCAGCCCAGGGGGAGAAGAGACCCAGTACTTC

J: TRBJ2-5
V: TRBV5-4
size: .
D: TRBD1
CDR3: CASSFSATGGSETQYF
DNA: TGTGCCAGCAGCTTCTCCGCGACAGGGGGCTCGGAGACCCAGTACTTC

J: TRBJ2-1
V: TRBV6-5
size: .
D: .
CDR3: CASSYRSRVNEQFF
DNA: TGTGCCAGCAGTTATCGGAGTAGAGTCAATGAGCAGTTCTTC

J: TRBJ2-3
V: TRBV4-2
size: .
D: TRBD2
CDR3: CASSQGGGQSTDTQYF
DNA: TGTGCCAGCAGCCAAGGCGGGGGGCAGAGCACAGATACGCAGTATTTT

J: TRBJ1-1
V: TRBV29-1
size: .
D: .
CDR3: CSVQGNTEAFF
DNA: TGCAGCGTTCAGGGTAACACTGAAGCTTTCTTT